This T cell receptor (beta chain) was sequenced in a study of T-cell memory formation after mild COVID-19. Study findings and constraints: Pre-infection memory carried some responding clones, suggesting that cross-reactive memory joined.

The CDR3 contains 13 residues. The V gene's germline CDR1 is SNHLY and CDR2 FYNNEI. V lost 1 base to trimming and J lost 9 bases, with 10 bases between them. This clonotype was picked up a small number of times. As yet, its antigen is unknown. MiXCR was run by TCRdb on the 5' RACE reads, yielding one entry per CDR3 protein. The sample lists about 140,000 distinct CDR3 sequences, around 14% occurring once. This TCR was recovered from an adult woman who had mild COVID-19 (a few samples of this study predate the infection). Cell type and time point are not known. The sequencing input was PBMCs or a T cell subset sorted from them (not recorded which). V gene TRBV2 combines with J gene TRBJ2-1; D gene uncertain. Here the CDR3 reads CASSEGWALEQFF. CDR3 DNA: TGTGCCAGCAGTGAAGGTTGGGCTCTTGAGCAGTTCTTC.